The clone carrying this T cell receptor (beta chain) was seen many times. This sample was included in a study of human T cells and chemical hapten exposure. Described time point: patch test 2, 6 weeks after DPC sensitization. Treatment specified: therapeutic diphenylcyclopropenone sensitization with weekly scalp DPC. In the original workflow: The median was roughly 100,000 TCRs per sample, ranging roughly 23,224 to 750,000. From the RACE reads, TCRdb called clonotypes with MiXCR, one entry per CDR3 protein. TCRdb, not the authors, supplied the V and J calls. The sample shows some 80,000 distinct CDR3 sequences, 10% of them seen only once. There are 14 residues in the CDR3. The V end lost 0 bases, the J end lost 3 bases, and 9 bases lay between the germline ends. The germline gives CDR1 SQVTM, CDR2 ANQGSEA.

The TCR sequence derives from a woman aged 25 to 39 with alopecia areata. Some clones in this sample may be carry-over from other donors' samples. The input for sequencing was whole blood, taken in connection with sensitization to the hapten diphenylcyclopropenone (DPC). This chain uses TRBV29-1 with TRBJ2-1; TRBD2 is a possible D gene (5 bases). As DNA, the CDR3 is TGCAGCGTTGAAGAGTTGGACTTCTACAATGAGCAGTTCTTC. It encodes CSVEELDFYNEQFF.